The clone carrying this TCR beta chain appeared a few times. CDR3 length: 16 amino acids. The germline gives CDR1 LNHDA, CDR2 SQIVND (reference sequence). Trimming at V came to 7 bases and at J to 4 bases, leaving 14 bases not matched to a gene. Primers: 60 V beta forward and 13 J beta reverse. This table comes from immunoSEQ multiplex PCR, and its TCRdb copy is limited to in-frame clones, with some not included. The sample yields 80,000 to 95,000 clones, about 85% seen once. This specimen comes from a study of glioma-infiltrating T cells after dendritic cell vaccination. Documented time point: after dendritic cell vaccination, including at tumor progression/relapse. Selection required adequate fresh-frozen tumor tissue plus more than two years' survival data. No glioblastoma patient carried an isocitrate dehydrogenase mutation.

The sequence derives from a human donor with glioblastoma. Specimen: blood, collected after dendritic cell vaccination. The V and J genes are TRBV19 and TRBJ2-3; TRBD2 matches at 7 bases. CDR3 in amino acids: CASTPRHGGYADTQYF. The CDR3 region has the DNA TGTGCCAGTACCCCCAGACACGGGGGGTACGCAGATACGCAGTATTTT.